These 20 T cell receptor beta chains were sequenced from one sample in a study of cytomegalovirus exposure and HLA in healthy donors. In the PCR, 60 Vbeta and 13 Jbeta primers were used. Profiled with immunoSEQ multiplex PCR; TCRdb holds only in-frame clones, not every one. The repertoire holds over 200,000 clones, roughly 84% seen once, with over 1% in the top ten. The specimen was PBMCs. The origin of the receptors is a human donor in good health.

The chain combines TRBV19 with TRBJ2-1, with D perhaps TRBD2 (5 bases). CDR3 size: 16 residues. Trimming left V 5 bases short and J 1 base short, with 15 bases between. In germline, CDR1 is LNHDA, CDR2 SQIVND (reference sequence). The CDR3 sequence is CASSPWLEASYNEQFF. CDR3 nucleotides: TGTGCCAGTAGTCCCTGGCTGGAGGCGTCCTACAATGAGCAGTTCTTC.

V gene TRBV6-1 combines with J gene TRBJ1-2; D not resolved. This CDR3 spans 13 amino acids. V dropped 5 bases and J dropped 8 bases, with 15 bases sitting between them. Germline assignment: CDR1 MNHNS and CDR2 SASEGT. DNA of the CDR3: TGTGCCAGCAGTCCCCGAGCGGGGAACGGCTACACCTTC. This translates into CASSPRAGNGYTF.

The chain carries TRBV7-9 and TRBJ2-3, with no clear D. The germline V gene encodes CDR1 SEHNR and CDR2 FQNEAQ (reference sequence). This CDR3 is built from 11 residues. V was trimmed by 4 bases and J by 3 bases, leaving 2 bases between them. CDR3 residues: CASSSTDTQYF. The CDR3 nucleotides read TGTGCCAGCAGCTCGACAGATACGCAGTATTTT.

V is TRBV27 and J is TRBJ2-3; 7 bases match TRBD1. This CDR3 region has 13 residues. In germline, CDR1 is MNHEY, CDR2 SMNVEV (reference sequence). The junction had 3 bases not matched to a gene; V was cut back by 7 bases and J by 2 bases. The CDR3 is CASKDRTTDTQYF. The CDR3 DNA sequence: TGTGCCAGCAAGGACAGGACCACAGATACGCAGTATTTT.

The V call is TRBV5-4, the J call TRBJ2-5; no reliable D call. Germline V lookup: CDR1 SGHNT, CDR2 YYREEE (reference sequence). V was shortened by 2 bases and J by 5 bases, with 13 bases between the two germline ends. This CDR3 region has 14 residues. The CDR3 region is CASSFPLQTETQYF. Written as DNA, the CDR3 is TGTGCCAGCAGCTTTCCCCTACAGACGGAGACCCAGTACTTC.

The chain couples TRBV6-6 to TRBJ2-7, with 8 bases aligning to TRBD1. Germline values: CDR1 MNHNY, CDR2 SVGAGI (reference sequence). This CDR3 has 15 amino acids. The ends lost 6 bases at V and 3 bases at J; junction bases unmatched: 10. The CDR3 nucleotides read TGTGCCAGCAGCTCTGACCGGGACAGGAGCTACGAGCAGTACTTC. It encodes CASSSDRDRSYEQYF.

Remarks on this clone: Other DNA sequences from this sample encode an identical CDR3 as well. The rearrangement joins TRBV10-3 to TRBJ2-1, with 10 bases that match TRBD2. Germline CDR1 and CDR2: ENHRY and SYGVKD. The CDR3 covers 13 residues. V was clipped by 10 bases and J by 5 bases; unmatched bases: 5. CDR3 nucleotides: TGTGCCACACTAGCGGGATCTGACAATGAGCAGTTCTTC. Amino acids: CATLAGSDNEQFF.

The J gene is TRBJ1-2, the V gene TRBV7-2; 10 bases agree with TRBD1. This CDR3 contains 14 residues. The V segment lost 10 bases and the J segment 3 bases; nucleotides outside the gene matches: 8. Germline CDR1 and CDR2: SGHTA and FQGNSA. Written as DNA, the CDR3 is TGTGCCACCATGACAGGGGGCGTGGACTATGGCTACACCTTC. It is translated as CATMTGGVDYGYTF. Full variable domain (outside the CDR3, taken from reference TRBV7-2 and TRBJ1-2): GAGVSQSPSNKVTEKGKDVELRCDPISGHTALYWYRQSLGQGLEFLIYFQGNSAPDKSGLPSDRFSAERTGGSVSTLTIQRTQQEDSAVYLCATMTGGVDYGYTFGSGTRLTVV.

This clone was counted a single time. The V gene is TRBV9, the J gene TRBJ1-2, with D tentatively TRBD1 (5 bases). Looked up from germline, CDR1 is SGDLS and CDR2 is YYNGEE. Trimming stripped 4 bases from V and 4 bases from J, with 26 bases between. The CDR3 sequence is 18 residues long. The chain's CDR3 is CASSPRGGALSSPYGYTF. CDR3 bases: TGTGCCAGCAGCCCCCGAGGTGGGGCCCTCTCCTCCCCCTATGGCTACACCTTC.

The V gene is TRBV7-6, the J gene TRBJ1-1; TRBD1 is a possible D gene (5 bases). The CDR3 length is 16 residues. CDR1 SGHVS and CDR2 FNYEAQ come from the germline V gene. Trimming shortened V by 2 bases and J by 4 bases, and 17 bases separated the two germline ends. CDR3 residues: CASSLWSWGVGTEAFF. The CDR3 nucleotides are TGTGCCAGCAGCTTATGGTCATGGGGCGTGGGCACTGAAGCTTTCTTT.

The CDR3 here is CASTPYRGAGVTGELFF. The CDR3 coding sequence is TGTGCCAGCACCCCTTATAGGGGAGCGGGAGTTACCGGGGAGCTGTTTTTT. V usage is TRBV7-2 and J usage is TRBJ2-2, with 8 bases identical to TRBD2. The germline CDR1 and CDR2 sequences are SGHTA and FQGNSA. CDR3 length: 17 residues. V lost 7 bases and J lost 5; bases outside the gene matches: 15.

With respect to this clone: The junction differs from germline at one of its ends, possibly a read error. This chain links TRBV6-1 with TRBJ2-3, with TRBD1 identical over 10 bases. Germline V gives CDR1 MNHNS, CDR2 SASEGT. The CDR3 has 15 residues. The CDR3 DNA is TGTGCCAGCAGGGAAGGGACAGGGGCATCAGATACGCAGTATTTT. Translation: CASREGTGASDTQYF.

This sequence joins TRBV9 and TRBJ2-1, with TRBD2 matching over 13 bases. Germline CDR1 SGDLS, CDR2 YYNGEE. This CDR3 is built from 17 residues. V trimming: 2 bases; J trimming: 6 bases; junction bases outside the gene matches: 8. The CDR3 loop reads CASSVGTSGTLLNEQFF. The CDR3 DNA is TGTGCCAGCAGCGTTGGGACTAGCGGGACCCTCCTCAATGAGCAGTTCTTC.

The chain has TRBV7-2 and TRBJ2-5; D gene unclear. V gave up 4 bases and J gave up 2 bases, with 8 bases separating them. The CDR3 consists of 13 residues. Germline V lookup: CDR1 SGHTA, CDR2 FQGNSA. The CDR3, as DNA: TGTGCCAGCAGCTGGAAACTACAAGAGACCCAGTACTTC. The encoded protein is CASSWKLQETQYF.

This sequence joins TRBV28 and TRBJ1-5; a weak D match, TRBD1 (5 bases). This CDR3 has 16 amino acids. Trimming left V 8 bases short and J 0 bases short, with 17 bases between. Germline values: CDR1 MDHEN, CDR2 SYDVKM. CDR3 region: CASGRRSGVSNQPQHF. CDR3 sequence (DNA): TGTGCCAGCGGACGCCGTTCGGGGGTTAGCAATCAGCCCCAGCATTTT.

The chain couples TRBV6-5 to TRBJ2-7; 11 bases are shared with TRBD2. Trimming at V came to 6 bases and at J to 0 bases, leaving 4 bases not matched to a gene. Germline CDR1 and CDR2: MNHEY and SVGAGI. This CDR3 has 15 residues. CDR3 sequence: CASSQTSGSSYEQYF. The CDR3 coding sequence is TGTGCCAGCAGCCAAACTAGCGGGAGCTCCTACGAGCAGTACTTC.

The chain employs TRBV30 and TRBJ1-2, with D perhaps matching TRBD1 (5 bases). With 0 bases removed from V and 3 bases from J, the gap between germline ends came to 11 bases. Germline CDR1 reads GTSNPN; CDR2 reads SVGIG (reference sequence). The CDR3 extends over 14 amino acids. Here the CDR3 DNA reads TGTGCCTGGAGTGTAAGACAGCCCTACTATGGCTACACCTTC. Its protein product is CAWSVRQPYYGYTF.

The chain couples TRBV2 to TRBJ2-1, with a possible D match to TRBD1 (5 bases). This CDR3 is built from 15 residues. Germline CDR1 and CDR2: SNHLY and FYNNEI. V was pared by 3 bases and J by 9 bases, with 18 bases between. As DNA, the CDR3 is TGTGCCAGCAGTGAGAGGACACCCCGAAGGGGTGAGCAGTTCTTC. It is translated as CASSERTPRRGEQFF.

This rearrangement joins TRBV7-9 to TRBJ2-1; TRBD2 matches at 7 bases. Germline values: CDR1 SEHNR, CDR2 FQNEAQ (reference sequence). The V and J ends lost 1 base and 3 bases, in that order; junction bases with no gene match: 9. The CDR3 spans 17 residues. Here the CDR3 DNA reads TGTGCCAGCAGCTTAGGAGGCAGCGGACTAGGCTACAATGAGCAGTTCTTC. Residues: CASSLGGSGLGYNEQFF.

This clone was counted a single time. In the same sample, other DNA sequences code for this CDR3. This chain connects TRBV28 to TRBJ2-7, with 9 bases identical to TRBD1. The CDR3 covers 13 residues. The junction had 0 bases not matched to a gene; V was cut back by 2 bases and J by 4 bases. CDR1 is MDHEN and CDR2 is SYDVKM in the germline V gene. This CDR3 reads CASSLGQGYEQYF. CDR3 sequence (DNA): TGTGCCAGCAGTTTAGGACAGGGGTACGAGCAGTACTTC.